These T cell receptor beta chains were read from a single sample in a study of Ad26.COV2.S vaccination and SARS-CoV-2 variants. Profiled with immunoSEQ multiplex PCR; TCRdb holds only in-frame clones, not every one. In the table there are some 350,000 clones, under 90% of which are singletons. This specimen consisted of peripheral blood, obtained in a trial of Ad26.COV2.S vaccine versus placebo. The receptors shown here come from a person between 18 and 59 years old who received the Ad26.COV2.S COVID-19 vaccine or a placebo. Each CDR3 is given with its conserved first and last residue. The D gene is left open where the match is weak. Clone size is stated in some rows and not others, as once, few, many or a class when expanded.

D	V	size	length	J	DNA	CDR3
TRBD2	TRBV20-1	NA	16	TRBJ2-3	TGCAGTGCTAGTAAACCTAGCGGGGGTCCTTGGGATACGCAGTATTTT	CSASKPSGGPWDTQYF
NA	TRBV4-1	NA	12	TRBJ2-3	TGCGCCAGCAGCCCACCACTAGATACGCAGTATTTT	CASSPPLDTQYF
NA	TRBV10-3	once	14	TRBJ1-2	TGTGCCAGCGAGCAGGGGACCTATAACTATGGCTACACCTTC	CASEQGTYNYGYTF
NA	TRBV6-5	NA	14	TRBJ1-1	TGTGCCAGCAGTTACGACAGACCCACCCCTGAAGCTTTCTTT	CASSYDRPTPEAFF
NA	TRBV2	NA	16	TRBJ2-3	TGTGCCAGCAGTAAGAATCTGCAAACTAGCACAGATACGCAGTATTTT	CASSKNLQTSTDTQYF
NA	TRBV11-2	NA	16	TRBJ1-1	TGTGCCAGCAGCTTATCCCCCAGGGGCGGAGAGACTGAAGCTTTCTTT	CASSLSPRGGETEAFF
TRBD1	TRBV4-3	NA	20	TRBJ1-2	TGCGCCAGCAGCCATCACGCGCAGGGGGCGAGTTCGAACTTAGGGTATGGCTACACCTTC	CASSHHAQGASSNLGYGYTF
NA	TRBV19	NA	16	TRBJ2-6	TGTGCCAGCGGGGGGCAGTTTAGCTCTGGGGCCAACGTCCTGACTTTC	CASGGQFSSGANVLTF
NA	TRBV7-8	NA	10	TRBJ2-7	TGTGCCAGCAGCTTGACCGAGCAGTACTTC	CASSLTEQYF
NA	TRBV6-2/TRBV6-3	NA	13	TRBJ1-1	TGTGCCAGCAGTTACTCAGGGGACGGTGAAGCTTTCTTT	CASSYSGDGEAFF
NA	TRBV19	NA	12	TRBJ1-2	TGTGCCAGTAGTAAGGGCAGGGATGGCTACACCTTC	CASSKGRDGYTF
NA	TRBV6-1	NA	15	TRBJ2-2	TGTGCCAGCAGTGAAGTGGTGCTGGTCCCCGGGGAGCTGTTTTTT	CASSEVVLVPGELFF
NA	TRBV9	NA	14	TRBJ2-3	TGTGCCAGCAGCGGCCAGGGTAGCACAGATACGCAGTATTTT	CASSGQGSTDTQYF
NA	TRBV5-5	few	19	TRBJ1-5	TGTGCCAGCAGCTTAGGGCAGTCCGTGGTCCTAGGTAGCAATCAGCCCCAGCATTTT	CASSLGQSVVLGSNQPQHF
NA	TRBV27	NA	13	TRBJ1-5	TGTGCCAGCCGACAGGCTGGGAACCAGCCCCAGCATTTT	CASRQAGNQPQHF
NA	TRBV27	NA	19	TRBJ2-1	TGTGCCAGCAGTTTCTACGAGAGAGGGCCACAGGTCTCCTACAATGAGCAGTTCTTC	CASSFYERGPQVSYNEQFF
TRBD1	TRBV27	NA	18	TRBJ2-2	TGTGCCAGCAGTGCTTCCGGGACAGGGGGCGGTCACACCGGGGAGCTGTTTTTT	CASSASGTGGGHTGELFF
TRBD2	TRBV11-2	once	15	TRBJ2-3	TGTGCCAGCAGCCCCAGGACTAGCGCGCCGGATACGCAGTATTTT	CASSPRTSAPDTQYF